This TCR beta chain was documented in a study of cytomegalovirus exposure and HLA in healthy donors. Findings and limits, study-wide: A later analysis reportedly identified an Asian-associated ancestry cluster as carrying fewer N-insertions than the roughly 700-donor mean. Reported findings show TCR beta sequences accurately forecast HLA-A and HLA-B alleles in most subjects. Another analysis was done later, and it associated fewer than 20,000 TCR beta sequences with HLA alleles at 0.05 false discovery rate.

Concerning this clone itself: Antigen: not known.

PCR employed 60 Vbeta and 13 Jbeta primers. Some clones are missing from TCRdb's copy, which holds only in-frame ones; the method was immunoSEQ multiplex PCR. The data show about 130,000 clones, with 74% seen just once and approximately 7.2% held by the top ten. This CDR3 contains 15 residues. CDR1 and CDR2 (germline): SGHNT, YENEEA. V shed 5 bases and J 8 bases; nucleotides not matched to a gene: 12. While unrecorded immune exposures were likely, the donors were nominally healthy when sampled. The source of this sequence is a male donor in good health and CMV-seronegative. V and J are TRBV11-3 and TRBJ1-1; 9 positions match TRBD1. The specimen was PBMCs. CDR3 nucleotides: TGTGCCAGCAGCAAGGACAGGGGCCCTGCCAGCGAAGCTTTCTTT. As protein: CASSKDRGPASEAFF.